The present T cell receptor beta chain was sequenced within a study of shared clonotypes between healthy human individuals. Positively selected for CCR7, the CD45RO-negative cells used as naive CD8 cells excluded terminally differentiated effector memory CD45RA+ cells. A remark on this clone: The same CDR3 also results from other DNA sequences found in this sample.

The V gene's germline CDR1 is SGDLS and CDR2 YYNGEE. The CDR3 spans 12 residues. The V and J ends lost 4 bases and 8 bases respectively, with 10 bases between them. TCRdb's copy holds only in-frame clones and misses some; the assay was immunoSEQ multiplex PCR. The sample carries about 1,800,000 clones, just under 95% recorded once. This chain joins TRBV9 and TRBJ2-1; perhaps TRBD2 as D (6 bases). This TCR was recovered from a man aged 18-30 years in good health. Sequencing was performed on naive CD8+ T cells sorted from blood. The CDR3 here is CASSPGGDEQFF. DNA of the CDR3: TGTGCCAGCAGCCCCGGGGGAGATGAGCAGTTCTTC.